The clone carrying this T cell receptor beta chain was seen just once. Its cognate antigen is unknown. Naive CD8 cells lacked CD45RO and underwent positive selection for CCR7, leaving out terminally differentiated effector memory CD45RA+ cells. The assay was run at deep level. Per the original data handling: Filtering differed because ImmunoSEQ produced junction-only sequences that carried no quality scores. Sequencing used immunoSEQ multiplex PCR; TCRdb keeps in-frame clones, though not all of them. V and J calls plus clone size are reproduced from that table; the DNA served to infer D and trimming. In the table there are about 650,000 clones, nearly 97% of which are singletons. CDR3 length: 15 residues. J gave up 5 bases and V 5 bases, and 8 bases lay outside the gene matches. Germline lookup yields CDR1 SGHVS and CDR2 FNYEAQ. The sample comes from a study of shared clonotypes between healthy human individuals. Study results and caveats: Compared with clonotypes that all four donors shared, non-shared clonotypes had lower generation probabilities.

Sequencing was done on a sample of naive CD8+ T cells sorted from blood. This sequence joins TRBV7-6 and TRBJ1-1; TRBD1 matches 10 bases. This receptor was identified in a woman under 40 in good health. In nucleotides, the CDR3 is TGTGCCAGCAGCGGACCCGGGACAGGGGTTACTGAAGCTTTCTTT. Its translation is CASSGPGTGVTEAFF.